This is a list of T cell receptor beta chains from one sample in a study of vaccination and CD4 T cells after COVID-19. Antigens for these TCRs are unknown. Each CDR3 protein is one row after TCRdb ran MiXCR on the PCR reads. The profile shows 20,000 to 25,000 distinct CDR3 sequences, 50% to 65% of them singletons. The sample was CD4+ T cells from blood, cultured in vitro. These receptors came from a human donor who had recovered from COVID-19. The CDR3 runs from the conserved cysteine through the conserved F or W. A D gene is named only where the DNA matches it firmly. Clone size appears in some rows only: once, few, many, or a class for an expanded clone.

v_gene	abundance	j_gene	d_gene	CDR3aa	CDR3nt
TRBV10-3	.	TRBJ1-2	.	CAIMKGDVHGYTF	TGTGCCATCATGAAGGGTGATGTACATGGCTACACCTTC
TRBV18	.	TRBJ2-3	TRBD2	CASSPRDYTDTQYF	TGTGCCAGCTCACCAAGGGACTACACAGATACGCAGTATTTT
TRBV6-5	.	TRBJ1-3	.	CASSYFPPQATASRGGNTIYF	TGTGCCAGCAGTTATTTCCCCCCCCAAGCGACAGCCTCGAGGGGTGGAAACACCATATATTTT
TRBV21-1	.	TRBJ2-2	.	CASSKAPTDRAGELFF	TGTGCCAGCAGCAAAGCCCCTACCGACAGGGCCGGGGAGCTGTTTTTT
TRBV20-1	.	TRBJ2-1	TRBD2	CSASSGRLYNEQFF	TGCAGTGCTTCTAGCGGGAGGTTATACAATGAGCAGTTCTTC
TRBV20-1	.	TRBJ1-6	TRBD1	CSARDRGQAYSYNSPLHF	TGCAGTGCTAGAGATAGGGGGCAGGCGTACTCCTATAATTCACCCCTCCACTTT
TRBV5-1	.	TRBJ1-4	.	CASSLRGDGTNEKLFF	TGCGCCAGCAGCTTGCGGGGGGACGGAACTAATGAAAAACTGTTTTTT
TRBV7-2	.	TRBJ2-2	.	CASSLALTGASTGELFF	TGTGCCAGCAGCTTAGCGTTGACGGGAGCTAGCACCGGGGAGCTGTTTTTT
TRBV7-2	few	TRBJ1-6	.	CASSLGAAMGSPLHF	TGTGCCAGCAGCTTAGGCGCCGCCATGGGGTCACCCCTCCACTTT
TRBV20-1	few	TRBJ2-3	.	CSARDGFRIPTDTQYF	TGCAGTGCTAGAGATGGGTTTCGAATACCCACAGATACGCAGTATTTT
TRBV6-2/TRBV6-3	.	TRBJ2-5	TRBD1	CASKKGQGALQETQYF	TGTGCCAGCAAGAAGGGACAGGGGGCCTTGCAAGAGACCCAGTACTTC
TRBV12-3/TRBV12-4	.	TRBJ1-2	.	CASSLGSYGYTF	TGTGCCAGCAGTTTGGGCAGCTATGGCTACACCTTC
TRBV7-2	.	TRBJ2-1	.	CASSLAGVQGQRNEQFF	TGTGCCAGCAGCTTAGCTGGGGTACAGGGCCAGAGGAATGAGCAGTTCTTC
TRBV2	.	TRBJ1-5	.	CASSEALRVQPQHF	TGTGCCAGCAGTGAAGCGCTTCGCGTACAGCCCCAGCATTTT
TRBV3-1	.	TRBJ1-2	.	CASSPPLGGYGYTF	TGTGCCAGCAGCCCCCCCCTCGGGGGCTATGGCTACACCTTC
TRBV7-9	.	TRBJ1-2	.	CASSRQRTANYGYTF	TGTGCCAGCAGCCGGCAACGGACAGCTAACTATGGCTACACCTTC
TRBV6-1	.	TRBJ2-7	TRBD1	CASQGQRPYEQYF	TGTGCCAGCCAGGGACAGCGACCCTACGAGCAGTACTTC
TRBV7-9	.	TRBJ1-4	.	CASSPAVIHEKLFF	TGTGCCAGCAGCCCGGCAGTGATTCATGAAAAACTGTTTTTT
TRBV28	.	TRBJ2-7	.	CASSFKAPYEQYF	TGTGCCAGCAGTTTCAAGGCCCCCTACGAGCAGTACTTC
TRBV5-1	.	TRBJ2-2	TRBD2	CASSSLIGESGRATGELFF	TGCGCCAGCAGCTCCCTAATAGGTGAAAGCGGGAGGGCCACCGGGGAGCTGTTTTTT
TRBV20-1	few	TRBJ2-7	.	CSARRDLGIYEQYF	TGCAGTGCTAGACGGGATCTGGGGATATACGAGCAGTACTTC
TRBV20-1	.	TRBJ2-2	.	CSARDSWGKSTGELFF	TGCAGTGCTAGAGATAGTTGGGGGAAGAGCACCGGGGAGCTGTTTTTT
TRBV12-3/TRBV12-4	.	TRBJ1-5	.	CASSLGTAYSNQPQHF	TGTGCCAGCAGTTTGGGGACGGCGTATAGCAATCAGCCCCAGCATTTT
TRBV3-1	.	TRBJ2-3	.	CASSPRVGARDTQYF	TGTGCCAGCAGCCCTCGGGTAGGGGCCAGAGATACGCAGTATTTT
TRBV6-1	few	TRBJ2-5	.	CASSARLGRGETQYF	TGTGCCAGCAGTGCCCGACTAGGAAGAGGTGAGACCCAGTACTTC
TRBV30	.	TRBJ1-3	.	CARSAVMSSGNTIYF	TGTGCCCGGAGTGCGGTGATGAGCTCTGGAAACACCATATATTTT
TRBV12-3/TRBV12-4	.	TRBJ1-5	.	CASSLGRTQHF	TGTGCCAGCAGTTTAGGGAGAACCCAGCATTTT
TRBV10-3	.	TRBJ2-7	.	CAISEPYGTYEQYF	TGTGCCATCAGTGAACCCTATGGGACCTACGAGCAGTACTTC
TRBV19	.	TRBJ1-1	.	CASSPPQRTEAFF	TGTGCCAGTAGCCCACCCCAGAGGACTGAAGCTTTCTTT
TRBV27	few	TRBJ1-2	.	CASSFGANYGYTF	TGTGCCAGCAGTTTTGGAGCTAACTATGGCTACACCTTC
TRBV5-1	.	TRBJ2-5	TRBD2	CASSWGLAGEETQYF	TGCGCCAGCAGCTGGGGACTAGCGGGAGAAGAGACCCAGTACTTC
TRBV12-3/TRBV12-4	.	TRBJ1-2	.	CASSQIAIGYTF	TGTGCCAGCAGCCAGATTGCTATTGGCTACACCTTC
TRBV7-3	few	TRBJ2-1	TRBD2	CASSFGTSGIGSNEQFF	TGTGCCAGCAGCTTTGGGACTAGCGGGATTGGTTCGAATGAGCAGTTCTTC
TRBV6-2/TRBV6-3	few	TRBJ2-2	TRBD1	CASTGTANTGELFF	TGTGCCAGCACAGGGACAGCTAACACCGGGGAGCTGTTTTTT
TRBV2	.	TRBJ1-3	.	CASSVTLGSGNTIYF	TGTGCCAGCAGTGTAACGTTGGGCTCAGGAAACACCATATATTTT
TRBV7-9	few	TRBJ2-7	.	CASSRSLGVRDSLPGGSYEQYF	TGTGCCAGCAGCCGCTCCTTAGGTGTGCGGGACAGCCTACCCGGGGGCTCCTACGAGCAGTACTTC
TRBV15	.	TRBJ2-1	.	CATSRDLQAANAYNEQFF	TGTGCCACCAGCAGAGATCTTCAAGCGGCCAATGCCTACAATGAGCAGTTCTTC
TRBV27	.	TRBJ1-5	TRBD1	CARGPGQLSNQPQHF	TGTGCCAGAGGACCGGGACAGCTTAGCAATCAGCCCCAGCATTTT